The sequence of this T cell receptor beta chain was determined in a study of shared clonotypes between healthy human individuals. Cells designated naive CD8 were CD45RO-negative and were positively selected for CCR7, with terminally differentiated effector memory CD45RA+ cells excluded. The CDR3 totals 14 residues. From germline, CDR1 is SGDLS and CDR2 YYNGEE. Trimming pared 3 bases from V and 3 bases from J, leaving 10 bases between. Clones were read by immunoSEQ multiplex PCR, and TCRdb kept only the in-frame ones, dropping some. The sample lists approximately 2,200,000 clones; around 93% were seen once.

Sequenced sample: naive CD8+ T cells from PBMCs. This chain connects TRBV9 to TRBJ2-1; D may be TRBD1 (6 bases). The sequence derives from a man in his late teens or twenties in good health. Some clones in this sample may be carry-over from other donors' samples. The CDR3 loop reads CASSEQGNYNEQFF. As DNA, the CDR3 is TGTGCCAGCAGCGAGCAGGGGAACTACAATGAGCAGTTCTTC.